The 18 T cell receptor beta chains below all came from one sample that was sequenced in a study of T cell repertoires in cytomegalovirus infection. TCRdb fed the reads into MiXCR, producing one record per CDR3 protein. The sample consists of 250,000 to 300,000 distinct CDR3 sequences, roughly 13% of them appearing once. The sample consisted of PBMCs. The receptor set was obtained from a human donor in good health (CMV status not recorded). Some clones in this sample may be carry-over from other donors' samples.

The chain has TRBV7-6 and TRBJ1-1, with TRBD1 identical over 8 bases. Per germline, CDR1 SGHVS and CDR2 FNYEAQ. V lost 8 bases, J lost 6 bases, and 20 bases stayed unmatched. CDR3 length: 17 amino acids. The CDR3 loop reads CASLPPQGAYGTSEAFF. The CDR3 DNA sequence: TGTGCCAGCCTCCCCCCTCAGGGGGCGTATGGGACCTCTGAAGCTTTCTTT.

The chain recombines TRBV27 with TRBJ2-5; D may be TRBD1 (5 bases). V was trimmed by 6 bases and J by 1 base, leaving 15 bases between them. CDR1 is MNHEY and CDR2 is SMNVEV in the germline V gene (reference sequence). This CDR3 is built from 15 residues. The CDR3 DNA follows: TGTGCCAGCAGCAAGGGGTTCGCCGCCCAAGAGACCCAGTACTTC. Its translation is CASSKGFAAQETQYF.

V is TRBV7-3 and J is TRBJ2-7; tentative D call: TRBD2 (7 bases). Trimming cost V 2 bases and J 3 bases, with 11 bases left between them. From germline, CDR1 is SGHTA and CDR2 FQGTGA. The CDR3 is made up of 14 amino acids. CDR3 sequence reads: CASSLQGGGYEQYF. CDR3 DNA: TGTGCCAGCAGCTTACAAGGGGGGGGCTACGAGCAGTACTTC.

This clonotype was counted ten times or more. The chain couples TRBV20-1 to TRBJ1-6; D gene ambiguous. The CDR3 is 12 residues long. The germline V gene encodes CDR1 DFQATT and CDR2 SNEGSKA (reference sequence). The CDR3 is CGVSQTDSPLHF. The CDR3 DNA sequence: TGCGGGGTTAGTCAGACCGATTCACCCCTCCACTTT.

Many counts were recorded for this clonotype. V usage is TRBV7-6 and J usage is TRBJ1-1; unclear D gene. Germline CDR1 SGHVS, CDR2 FNYEAQ. The CDR3 runs to 14 residues. The V end was cut by 1 base, the J end by 1 base, with 7 bases between. DNA for the CDR3: TGTGCCAGCAGCTTAGATCGGTGGAACACTGAAGCTTTCTTT. This codes for CASSLDRWNTEAFF.

This clonotype showed up many times. V is TRBV12-3 or TRBV12-4 and J is TRBJ1-1, with D hard to call. CDR3 length: 13 residues. Trimming removed 3 bases from V and 1 base from J, with 6 bases in between. The CDR3 loop reads CASSLYGNTEAFF. The CDR3 nucleotides read TGTGCCAGCAGTTTGTACGGGAACACTGAAGCTTTCTTT.

This chain's CDR3 is CASSQDIAGNTIYF. The CDR3 coding sequence is TGCGCCAGCAGCCAAGACATCGCTGGAAACACCATATATTTT. The chain has TRBV4-1 and TRBJ1-3; no reliable D call. CDR1 MGHRA and CDR2 YSYEKL come from the germline V gene. Trimming cost V 0 bases and J 2 bases, with 5 bases left between them. The length of the CDR3 is 14 residues.

In the case of this clonotype: A much larger clone is a single base away; this may be a read error. CDR3 residues: CASSSYSYNEQFF. The CDR3 DNA reads TGTGCCAGCAGCTCCTACTCCTACAATGAGCAGTTCTTC. This rearrangement joins TRBV7-3 to TRBJ2-1; D unresolved. V was trimmed by 4 bases and J by 0 bases, leaving 4 bases between them. CDR1 is SGHTA, CDR2 FQGTGA, per germline. The CDR3 contains 13 residues.

This clonotype was recorded many times. This chain joins TRBV7-9 and TRBJ2-7; 7 bases line up with TRBD2. CDR3 length: 14 residues. Trimming cost V 3 bases and J 2 bases; bases outside gene matches: 4. The V gene's germline CDR1 is SEHNR and CDR2 FQNEAQ (reference sequence). In DNA, the CDR3 is TGTGCCAGCAGCTTGGATGGGGGGGCCTACGAGCAGTACTTC. Translating it yields CASSLDGGAYEQYF.

At least ten counts were recorded for this clonotype. This chain joins TRBV4-1 and TRBJ1-3; 7 bases match TRBD1. Germline-derived CDR1 and CDR2 are MGHRA and YSYEKL. The ends lost 1 base at V and 2 bases at J; junction bases unmatched: 14. The length of the CDR3 is 19 residues. The CDR3 reads CASSQAAQGTGRTGNTIYF. The CDR3 DNA is TGCGCCAGCAGCCAAGCCGCACAGGGGACGGGGAGGACTGGAAACACCATATATTTT.

The table lists this clonotype with many counts. The rearrangement links TRBV7-9 to TRBJ2-5; 8 bases agree with TRBD1. After removal of 5 bases from V and 0 bases from J, the junction contained 8 bases not matched to a gene. The germline gives CDR1 SEHNR, CDR2 FQNEAQ (reference sequence). The CDR3 consists of 16 residues. CDR3 in DNA: TGTGCCAGCAGCACCGGGACAGGAGTGTACCAAGAGACCCAGTACTTC. As protein: CASSTGTGVYQETQYF.

In its sample, this clonotype was seen many times. V is TRBV7-2 and J is TRBJ2-3, with 9 bases identical to TRBD2. CDR3 size: 16 residues. The J segment lost 4 bases and the V segment lost 2 bases, leaving 7 bases of the junction unmatched. Germline V gene lookup returns CDR1 SGHTA and CDR2 FQGNSA. The CDR3 nucleotides are TGTGCCAGCAGCTTATATCAGCGGGGGGCCGCAGATACGCAGTATTTT. Translated, it gives CASSLYQRGAADTQYF. The whole variable domain, remainder taken from reference TRBV7-2 and TRBJ2-3, is GAGVSQSPSNKVTEKGKDVELRCDPISGHTALYWYRQSLGQGLEFLIYFQGNSAPDKSGLPSDRFSAERTGGSVSTLTIQRTQQEDSAVYLCASSLYQRGAADTQYFGPGTRLTVL.

This clonotype was seen many times. The gene calls are TRBV20-1 and TRBJ2-1; 14 bases map to TRBD2. Germline V lookup: CDR1 DFQATT, CDR2 SNEGSKA (reference sequence). The CDR3 is made up of 16 amino acids. With 3 bases clipped from V and 9 bases from J, the junction kept 10 bases outside the gene matches. The chain's CDR3 is CSARRAGTSGGSEQFF. Here the CDR3 DNA reads TGCAGTGCTAGGAGAGCCGGGACTAGCGGGGGTAGTGAGCAGTTCTTC.

V is TRBV7-9 and J is TRBJ1-2; D possibly corresponds to TRBD1 (5 bases). Per germline, CDR1 SEHNR and CDR2 FQNEAQ (reference sequence). CDR3 size: 15 residues. The ends were cut back, 2 bases at V and 9 bases at J, with 19 bases in the middle. CDR3 amino acids: CASSLRGDLLVSYTF. The CDR3 DNA reads as TGTGCCAGCAGCTTACGAGGGGACCTCCTCGTTAGCTACACCTTC.

The table lists this clonotype with a few counts. The gene calls are TRBV5-1 and TRBJ1-6, with D maybe TRBD1 (6 bases). The CDR3 extends over 15 amino acids. V was clipped by 4 bases and J by 7 bases, with 15 bases between them. The germline CDR1 and CDR2 sequences are SGHRS and YFSETQ. CDR3 protein: CASSMGHQGNSPLHF. The CDR3 nucleotides read TGCGCCAGCAGCATGGGACACCAAGGCAATTCACCCCTCCACTTT.

This clonotype was recorded many times. V and J are TRBV6-1 and TRBJ1-1; D not resolved. CDR1 and CDR2 (germline): MNHNS, SASEGT. This CDR3 is 14 amino acids long. V lost 6 bases and J 0 bases, leaving 11 bases between the germline ends. CDR3 in amino acids: CASSLLRMNTEAFF. CDR3 bases: TGTGCCAGCAGCCTTCTCCGGATGAACACTGAAGCTTTCTTT.

In this sample, this clonotype turned up many times. The chain employs TRBV6-6 and TRBJ2-1; D is possibly TRBD2 (6 bases). This CDR3 comprises 13 residues. The germline V gene encodes CDR1 MNHNY and CDR2 SVGAGI (reference sequence). The V gene lost 3 bases and the J gene lost 13 bases, with 16 bases spanning the gap. CDR3 protein: CASSYGGMVVQFF. The DNA for the CDR3 is TGTGCCAGCAGTTATGGCGGGATGGTTGTTCAGTTCTTC.

The chain links TRBV12-3 or TRBV12-4 to TRBJ1-1, with 8 bases identical to TRBD1. This CDR3 contains 13 residues. The V segment lost 5 bases and the J segment 11 bases; nucleotides outside the gene matches: 10. The CDR3: CASSTSDRAWAFF. The CDR3 DNA is TGTGCCAGCAGTACCTCGGACAGGGCTTGGGCTTTCTTT.